This T cell receptor (beta chain) came from a study of cytomegalovirus exposure and HLA in healthy donors. The length of the CDR3 is 11 residues. V lost 5 bases and J lost 2, with 3 bases in between. The V gene's germline CDR1 is KGHSH and CDR2 LQKENI. With regard to this clone: Its specificity is not known. The same CDR3 also results from other DNA sequences found in this sample.

PCR employed 60 Vbeta and 13 Jbeta primers. Using immunoSEQ multiplex PCR, the repertoire was profiled, and TCRdb retains in-frame clones only, with some absent. The sample shows 68,000 or so clones, approximately 80% of them seen only once. Points from the study as a whole: Because they were indistinguishable, some V segments, including TRBV6-2 and TRBV6-3, were excluded.

The TCR comes from a human donor in good health. The chain employs TRBV18 and TRBJ1-1; D call uncertain. Source material: PBMCs. CDR3 bases: TGTGCCAGCTCATTAAACACTGAAGCTTTCTTT. Translating it yields CASSLNTEAFF.